This T cell receptor (beta chain) was profiled in a study of T cell repertoires in cytomegalovirus infection. TCRdb redid the calling of the reads with MiXCR, one entry per CDR3 protein. Here the sample spans around 440,000 distinct CDR3 sequences, 10% to 12% being singletons. This clonotype turned up a few times. Deletions cut 3 bases from V and 6 bases from J, with 12 bases between. CDR1 and CDR2 (germline): SGHKS, YYEKEE (reference sequence). This CDR3 comprises 13 residues. This clonotype originated in a human donor in good health (CMV status not recorded). Some clones in this sample may be carry-over from other donors' samples. Sequencing used PBMCs. The chain couples TRBV5-5 to TRBJ1-1, with D perhaps matching TRBD1 (5 bases). The CDR3 coding sequence is TGTGCCAGCAGCTCAACGCGGGGGTCTGAAGCTTTCTTT. It yields the protein CASSSTRGSEAFF. The whole variable domain, filled in from reference TRBV5-5 and TRBJ1-1, reads DAGVTQSPTHLIKTRGQQVTLRCSPISGHKSVSWYQQVLGQGPQFIFQYYEKEERGRGNFPDRFSARQFPNYSSELNVNALLLGDSALYLCASSSTRGSEAFFGQGTRLTVV.